This section outlines one TCR beta chain sequence together with its context. The data originate from a study of cytomegalovirus exposure and HLA in healthy donors. The CDR3 has 15 amino acids. Germline values: CDR1 MGHDK, CDR2 SYGVNS. Trimming stripped 6 bases from V and 1 base from J, with 16 bases between. PCR used 60 Vbeta primers and 13 Jbeta primers. The assay was immunoSEQ multiplex PCR, and TCRdb's table has in-frame clones only and misses some. The sample includes 100,000 to 150,000 clones, around 76% seen only once; the top ten take about 1.8%. This receptor was identified in a woman between 50 and 59 years old in good health and CMV-seronegative. J is TRBJ2-7 and V is TRBV25-1; TRBD2 might be the D (6 bases). Input material: PBMCs. CDR3 coding DNA: TGTGCCAGCAGCGACGTCGGGACTGGATCCTACGAGCAGTACTTC. Amino acid sequence: CASSDVGTGSYEQYF.